This TCR beta chain was recorded in a study of T cell responses to AZD1222 COVID-19 vaccine. As regards this clone: Its cognate antigen is unknown.

The germline V gene encodes CDR1 SEHNR and CDR2 FQNEAQ (reference sequence). Germline trimming cut 4 bases from V and 6 bases from J; bases unmatched to any gene: 6. CDR3 size: 14 residues. Measured with immunoSEQ multiplex PCR; TCRdb has only the in-frame clones, and not every one. The sample shows some 100,000 clones, 91% of them seen only once. Broader study findings: No repertoire was sampled before or during the peak T cell response, only after it. Distributed over spike, vaccine-associated CD4 TCRs predominated at 160-218 and 743-854.

V is TRBV7-9 and J is TRBJ1-2; 9 bases agree with TRBD1. Material: peripheral blood, obtained on day 0 of AZD1222 vaccination. This clonotype originated in an adult in good health. For the CDR3, the DNA is TGTGCCAGCAGCTGGACAGGGGAGGATCATGGCTACACCTTC. Amino acids: CASSWTGEDHGYTF.